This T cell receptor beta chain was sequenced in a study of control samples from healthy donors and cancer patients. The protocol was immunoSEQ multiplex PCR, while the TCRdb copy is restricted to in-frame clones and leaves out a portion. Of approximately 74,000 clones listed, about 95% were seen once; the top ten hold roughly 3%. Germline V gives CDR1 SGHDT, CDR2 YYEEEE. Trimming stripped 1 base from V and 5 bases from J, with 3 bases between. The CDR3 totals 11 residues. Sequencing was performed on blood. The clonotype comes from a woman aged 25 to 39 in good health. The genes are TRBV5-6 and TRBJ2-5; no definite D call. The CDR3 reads CASSLKETQYF. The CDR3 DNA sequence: TGTGCCAGCAGCTTGAAGGAGACCCAGTACTTC.